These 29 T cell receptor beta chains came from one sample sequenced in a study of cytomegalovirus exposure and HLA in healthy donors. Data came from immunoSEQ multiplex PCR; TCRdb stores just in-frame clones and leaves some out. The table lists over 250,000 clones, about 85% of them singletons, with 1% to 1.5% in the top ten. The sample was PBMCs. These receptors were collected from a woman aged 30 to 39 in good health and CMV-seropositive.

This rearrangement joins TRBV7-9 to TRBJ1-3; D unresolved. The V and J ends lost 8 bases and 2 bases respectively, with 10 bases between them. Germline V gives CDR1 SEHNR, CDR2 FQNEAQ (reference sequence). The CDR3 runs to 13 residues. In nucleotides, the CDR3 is TGTGCCAGCTCCCCCCAGGCTGGAAACACCATATATTTT. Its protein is CASSPQAGNTIYF.

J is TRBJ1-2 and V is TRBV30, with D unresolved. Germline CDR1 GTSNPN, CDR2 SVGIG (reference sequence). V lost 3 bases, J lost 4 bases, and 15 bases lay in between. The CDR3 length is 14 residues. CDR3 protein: CAWSAIRFSYGYTF. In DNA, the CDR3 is TGTGCCTGGAGCGCAATTCGGTTTTCCTATGGCTACACCTTC.

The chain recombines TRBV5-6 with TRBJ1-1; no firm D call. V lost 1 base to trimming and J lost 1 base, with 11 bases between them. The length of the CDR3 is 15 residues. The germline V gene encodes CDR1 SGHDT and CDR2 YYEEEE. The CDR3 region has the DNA TGTGCCAGCAGCTTGAATGTTTTTTCGAACACTGAAGCTTTCTTT. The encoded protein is CASSLNVFSNTEAFF. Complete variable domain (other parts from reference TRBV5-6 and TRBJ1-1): DAGVTQSPTHLIKTRGQQVTLRCSPKSGHDTVSWYQQALGQGPQFIFQYYEEEERQRGNFPDRFSGHQFPNYSSELNVNALLLGDSALYLCASSLNVFSNTEAFFGQGTRLTVV.

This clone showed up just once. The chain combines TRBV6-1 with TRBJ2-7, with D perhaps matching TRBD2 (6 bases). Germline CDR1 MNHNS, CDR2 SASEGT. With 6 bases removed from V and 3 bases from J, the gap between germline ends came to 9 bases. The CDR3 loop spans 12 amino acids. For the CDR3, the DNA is TGTGCCAGCAGGGGGGGAATCTACGAGCAGTACTTC. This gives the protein CASRGGIYEQYF.

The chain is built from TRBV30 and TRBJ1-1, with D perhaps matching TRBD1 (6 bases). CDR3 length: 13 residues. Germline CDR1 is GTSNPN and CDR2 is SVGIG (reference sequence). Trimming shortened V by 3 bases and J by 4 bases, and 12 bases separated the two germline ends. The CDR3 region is CAWREQGITEAFF. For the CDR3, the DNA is TGTGCCTGGAGGGAACAGGGAATCACTGAAGCTTTCTTT.

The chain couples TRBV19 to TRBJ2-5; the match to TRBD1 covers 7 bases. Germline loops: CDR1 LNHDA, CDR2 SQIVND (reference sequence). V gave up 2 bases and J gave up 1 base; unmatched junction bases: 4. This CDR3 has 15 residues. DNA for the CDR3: TGTGCCAGTAGTATACAGGGGGACCTCCAAGAGACCCAGTACTTC. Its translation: CASSIQGDLQETQYF.

The CDR3 DNA reads as TGCAGCGCCACCGGGACAGGTATCACAGATACGCAGTATTTT. Residues: CSATGTGITDTQYF. The chain combines TRBV29-1 with TRBJ2-3; 8 nucleotides align to TRBD1. The CDR3 extends over 14 amino acids. CDR1 is SQVTM and CDR2 is ANQGSEA in the germline V gene. Trimming at V came to 7 bases and at J to 2 bases, leaving 8 bases not matched to a gene.

This chain's CDR3 is CASSMEQGPYEQYF. In DNA, the CDR3 is TGTGCCAGTAGTATGGAACAGGGCCCCTACGAGCAGTACTTC. The genes are TRBV19 and TRBJ2-7; maybe TRBD1 (6 bases). The CDR3 loop spans 14 amino acids. V was shortened by 3 bases and J by 2 bases, with 11 bases between the two germline ends. Germline values: CDR1 LNHDA, CDR2 SQIVND (reference sequence).

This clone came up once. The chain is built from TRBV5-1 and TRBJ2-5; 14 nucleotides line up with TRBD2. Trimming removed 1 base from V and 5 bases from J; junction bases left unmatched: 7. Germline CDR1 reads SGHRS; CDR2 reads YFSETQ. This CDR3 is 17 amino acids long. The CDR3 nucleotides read TGCGCCAGCAGCTTGTCGGGGACTAGCGGGAGTGGCGAGACCCAGTACTTC. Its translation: CASSLSGTSGSGETQYF.

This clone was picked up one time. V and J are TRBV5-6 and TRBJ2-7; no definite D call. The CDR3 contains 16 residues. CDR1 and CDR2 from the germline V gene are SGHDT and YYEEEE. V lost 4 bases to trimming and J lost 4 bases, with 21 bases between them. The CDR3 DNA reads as TGTGCCAGCAGCATTACGACTGACGGCTTTGGGTACGAGCAGTACTTC. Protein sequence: CASSITTDGFGYEQYF.

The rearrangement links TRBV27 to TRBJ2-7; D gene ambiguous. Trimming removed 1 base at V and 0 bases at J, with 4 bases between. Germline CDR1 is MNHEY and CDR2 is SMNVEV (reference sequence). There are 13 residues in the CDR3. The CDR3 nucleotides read TGTGCCAGCAGTTTATTAAACTCCTACGAGCAGTACTTC. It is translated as CASSLLNSYEQYF.

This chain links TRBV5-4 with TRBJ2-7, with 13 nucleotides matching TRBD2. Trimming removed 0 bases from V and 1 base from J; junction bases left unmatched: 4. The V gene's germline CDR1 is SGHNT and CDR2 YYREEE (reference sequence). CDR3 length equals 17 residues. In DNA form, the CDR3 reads TGTGCCAGCAGCTTGGGGGGACTAGCGGGATTGTCCTACGAGCAGTACTTC. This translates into CASSLGGLAGLSYEQYF.

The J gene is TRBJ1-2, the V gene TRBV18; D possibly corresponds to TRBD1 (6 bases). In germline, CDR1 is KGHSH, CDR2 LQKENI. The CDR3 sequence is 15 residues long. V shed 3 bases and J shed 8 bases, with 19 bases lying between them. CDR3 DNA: TGTGCCAGCTCACCCCCAATGGCGGGGGCTCTGGGCTACACCTTC. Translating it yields CASSPPMAGALGYTF. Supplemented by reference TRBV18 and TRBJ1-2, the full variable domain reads NAGVMQNPRHLVRRRGQEARLRCSPMKGHSHVYWYRQLPEEGLKFMVYLQKENIIDESGMPKERFSAEFPKEGPSILRIQQVVRGDSAAYFCASSPPMAGALGYTFGSGTRLTVV.

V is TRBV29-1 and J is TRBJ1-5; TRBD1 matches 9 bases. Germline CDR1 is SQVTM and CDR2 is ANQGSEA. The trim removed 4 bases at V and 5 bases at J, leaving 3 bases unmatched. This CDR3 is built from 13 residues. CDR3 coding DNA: TGCAGCGTTGGGACAGGGGACTATCAGCCCCAGCATTTT. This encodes CSVGTGDYQPQHF.

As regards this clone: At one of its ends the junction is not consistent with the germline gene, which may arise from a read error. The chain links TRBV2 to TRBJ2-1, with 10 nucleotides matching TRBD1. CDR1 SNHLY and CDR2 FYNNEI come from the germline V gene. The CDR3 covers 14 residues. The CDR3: CASSEGTGVGEQFF. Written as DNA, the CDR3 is TGTGCCAGCAGCGAAGGGACAGGGGTGGGGGAGCAGTTCTTC.

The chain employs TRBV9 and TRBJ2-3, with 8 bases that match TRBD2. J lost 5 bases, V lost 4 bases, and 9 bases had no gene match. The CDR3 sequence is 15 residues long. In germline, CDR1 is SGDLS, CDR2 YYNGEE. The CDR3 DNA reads TGTGCCAGCAGCTCCCAAACGGCGGGGGGAGATACGCAGTATTTT. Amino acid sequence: CASSSQTAGGDTQYF.

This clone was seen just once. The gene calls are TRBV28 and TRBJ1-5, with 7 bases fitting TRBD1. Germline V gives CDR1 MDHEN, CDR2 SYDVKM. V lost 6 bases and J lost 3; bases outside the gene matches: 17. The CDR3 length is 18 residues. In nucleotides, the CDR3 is TGTGCCAGCAGCGGTGCCAGGGGGGTAGGCCATAACAATCAGCCCCAGCATTTT. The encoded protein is CASSGARGVGHNNQPQHF. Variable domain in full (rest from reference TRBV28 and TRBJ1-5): DVKVTQSSRYLVKRTGEKVFLECVQDMDHENMFWYRQDPGLGLRLIYFSYDVKMKEKGDIPEGYSVSREKKERFSLILESASTNQTSMYLCASSGARGVGHNNQPQHFGDGTRLSIL.

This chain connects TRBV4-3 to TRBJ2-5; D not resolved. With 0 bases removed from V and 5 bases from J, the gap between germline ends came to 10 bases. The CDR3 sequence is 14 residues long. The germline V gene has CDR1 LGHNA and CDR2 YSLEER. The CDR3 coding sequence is TGCGCCAGCAGCCAAGAAGCATTCCGGGAGACCCAGTACTTC. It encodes CASSQEAFRETQYF.

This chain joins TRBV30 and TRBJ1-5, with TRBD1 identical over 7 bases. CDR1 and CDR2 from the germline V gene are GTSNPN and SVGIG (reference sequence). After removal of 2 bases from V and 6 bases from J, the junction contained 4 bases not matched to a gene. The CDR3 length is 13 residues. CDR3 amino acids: CAWSKGASQPQHF. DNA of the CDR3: TGTGCCTGGAGTAAGGGGGCGAGTCAGCCCCAGCATTTT.

The CDR3 sequence: CASSHTGKHWEQYF. In nucleotides, the CDR3 is TGTGCCAGCAGTCACACAGGGAAACACTGGGAGCAGTACTTC. The V gene is TRBV27, the J gene TRBJ2-7; TRBD1 is a possible D gene (6 bases). This CDR3 region has 14 residues. In germline, CDR1 is MNHEY, CDR2 SMNVEV (reference sequence). V was pared by 5 bases and J by 7 bases, with 18 bases between.

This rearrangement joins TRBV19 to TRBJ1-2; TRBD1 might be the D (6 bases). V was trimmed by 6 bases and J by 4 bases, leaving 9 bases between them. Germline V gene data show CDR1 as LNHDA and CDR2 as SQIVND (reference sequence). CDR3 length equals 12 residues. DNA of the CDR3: TGTGCCAGTAGGACAGGATTCTATGGCTACACCTTC. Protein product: CASRTGFYGYTF.

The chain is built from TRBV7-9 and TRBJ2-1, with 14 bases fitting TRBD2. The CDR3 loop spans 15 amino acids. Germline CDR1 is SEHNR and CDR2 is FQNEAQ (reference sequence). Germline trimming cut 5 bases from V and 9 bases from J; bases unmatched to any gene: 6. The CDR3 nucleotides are TGTGCCAGCAGCCCAGGACTAGCGGGAGGAATTGAGCAGTTCTTC. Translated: CASSPGLAGGIEQFF.

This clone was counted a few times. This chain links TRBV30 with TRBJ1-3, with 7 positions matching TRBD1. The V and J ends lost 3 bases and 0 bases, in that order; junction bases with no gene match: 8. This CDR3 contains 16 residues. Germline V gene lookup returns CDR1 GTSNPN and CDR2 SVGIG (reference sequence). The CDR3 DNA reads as TGTGCCTGGAGCCCCCCGGGACAGTTCTCTGGAAACACCATATATTTT. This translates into CAWSPPGQFSGNTIYF.

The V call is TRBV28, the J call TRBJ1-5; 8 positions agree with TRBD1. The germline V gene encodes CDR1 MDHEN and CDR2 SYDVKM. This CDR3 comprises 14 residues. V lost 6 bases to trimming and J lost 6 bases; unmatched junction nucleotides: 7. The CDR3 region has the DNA TGTGCCAGCAGACCCGGACAGGGTGGTCAGCCCCAGCATTTT. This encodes CASRPGQGGQPQHF. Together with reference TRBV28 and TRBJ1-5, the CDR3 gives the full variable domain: DVKVTQSSRYLVKRTGEKVFLECVQDMDHENMFWYRQDPGLGLRLIYFSYDVKMKEKGDIPEGYSVSREKKERFSLILESASTNQTSMYLCASRPGQGGQPQHFGDGTRLSIL.

CDR3 nucleotide sequence: TGTGCCAGCAGCCCAAAGGCCGGGACATGGCATGTTTTCTTT. This translates into CASSPKAGTWHVFF. The genes are TRBV5-5 and TRBJ1-1, with TRBD1 as a possible D gene (6 bases). Trimming removed 4 bases from V and 13 bases from J, with 23 bases in between. The CDR3 consists of 14 residues. The V gene's germline CDR1 is SGHKS and CDR2 YYEKEE (reference sequence).

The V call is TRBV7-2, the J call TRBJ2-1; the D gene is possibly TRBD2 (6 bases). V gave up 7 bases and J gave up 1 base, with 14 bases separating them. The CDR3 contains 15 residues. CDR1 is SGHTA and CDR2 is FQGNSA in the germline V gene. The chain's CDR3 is CASTSARGSYNEQFF. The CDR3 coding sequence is TGTGCCAGCACCTCCGCCCGGGGGTCCTACAATGAGCAGTTCTTC.

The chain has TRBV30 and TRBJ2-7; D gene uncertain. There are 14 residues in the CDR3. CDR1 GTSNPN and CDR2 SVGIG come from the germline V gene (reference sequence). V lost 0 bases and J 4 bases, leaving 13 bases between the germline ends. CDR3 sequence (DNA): TGTGCCTGGAGTGTACTGGCGGACCGATACGAGCAGTACTTC. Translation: CAWSVLADRYEQYF.

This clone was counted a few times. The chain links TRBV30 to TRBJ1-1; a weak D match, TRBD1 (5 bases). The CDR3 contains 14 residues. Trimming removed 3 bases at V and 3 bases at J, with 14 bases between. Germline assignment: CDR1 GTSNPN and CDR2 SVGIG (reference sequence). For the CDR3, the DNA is TGTGCCTGGAGGGGCGGGAGGGGAGACACTGAAGCTTTCTTT. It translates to CAWRGGRGDTEAFF. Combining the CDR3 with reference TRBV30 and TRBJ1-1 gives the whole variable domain SQTIHQWPATLVQPVGSPLSLECTVEGTSNPNLYWYRQAAGRGLQLLFYSVGIGQISSEVPQNLSASRPQDRQFILSSKKLLLSDSGFYLCAWRGGRGDTEAFFGQGTRLTVV.

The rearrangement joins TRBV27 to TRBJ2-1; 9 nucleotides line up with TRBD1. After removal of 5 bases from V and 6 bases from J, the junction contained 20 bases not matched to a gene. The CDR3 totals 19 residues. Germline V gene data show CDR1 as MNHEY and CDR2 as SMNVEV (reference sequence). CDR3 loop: CASSLLPNRQGESRNEQFF. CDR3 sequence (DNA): TGTGCCAGCAGTCTCCTGCCAAACCGACAGGGGGAGTCACGCAATGAGCAGTTCTTC.